Sequencing of this T cell receptor beta chain was carried out in a study of human T cells and chemical hapten exposure. About the research overall: Patients, predominantly female, presented with alopecia areata, totalis or universalis.

The CDR3 is 11 residues long. The V and J ends lost 2 bases and 8 bases respectively, with 4 bases between them. Per germline, CDR1 PRHDT and CDR2 FYEKMQ (reference sequence). TCRdb independently ran MiXCR on the RACE reads; one entry per CDR3 protein. The repertoire holds roughly 180,000 distinct CDR3 sequences, about a fifth seen once, with under 7% in the top ten. Documented time point: patch test 1, 2 weeks after DPC sensitization. Treatment specified: therapeutic diphenylcyclopropenone sensitization with weekly scalp DPC. The J gene is TRBJ2-1, the V gene TRBV13; the D is unclear. Sequencing used whole blood, obtained in connection with sensitization to the hapten diphenylcyclopropenone (DPC). This TCR derives from a woman between 45 and 65 years old with alopecia areata. Some clones in this sample may be carry-over from other donors' samples. CDR3 bases: TGTGCCAGCAGCTTATTACATGAGCAGTTCTTC. It translates to CASSLLHEQFF.